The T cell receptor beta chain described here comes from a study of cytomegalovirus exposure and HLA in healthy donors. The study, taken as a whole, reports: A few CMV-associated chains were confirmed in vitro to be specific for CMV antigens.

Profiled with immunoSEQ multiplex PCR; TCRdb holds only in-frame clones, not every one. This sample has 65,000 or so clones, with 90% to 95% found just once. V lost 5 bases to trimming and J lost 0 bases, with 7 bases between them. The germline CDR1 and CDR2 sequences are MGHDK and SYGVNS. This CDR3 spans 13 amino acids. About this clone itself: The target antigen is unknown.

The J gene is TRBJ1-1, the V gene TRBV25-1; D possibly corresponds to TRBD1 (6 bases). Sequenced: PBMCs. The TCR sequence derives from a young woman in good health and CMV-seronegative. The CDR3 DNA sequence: TGTGCCAGCAGTAGACAGGTGAACACTGAAGCTTTCTTT. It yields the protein CASSRQVNTEAFF.